This T cell receptor (beta chain) came from a study of breast tumors, draining lymph nodes, adjacent tissues. Breast cancer patients provided tissue from their axillary draining lymph nodes. This clonotype has ten or more counts. Via MiXCR, TCRdb re-called the multiplex PCR reads, giving one row per CDR3 protein. The data show about 180,000 distinct CDR3 sequences, around a third seen once. Per germline, CDR1 SEHNR and CDR2 FQNEAQ (reference sequence). V was pared by 5 bases and J by 0 bases, with 4 bases between. This CDR3 region has 12 residues. The TCR originated in a female donor with breast cancer. Some clones in this sample may be carry-over from other donors' samples. The chain employs TRBV7-9 and TRBJ1-2; D ambiguous. Sequenced input: axillary lymph node tissue. The CDR3 protein is CASSASNYGYTF. The DNA for the CDR3 is TGTGCCAGCAGCGCCTCTAACTATGGCTACACCTTC.